This T cell receptor beta chain is from a study of PD-L1 blockade in urothelial cancer. Whole-study context: Males with urothelial cancer arising in the bladder constituted about nine tenths of the roughly 29 patients. Median T cell yield per blood sample was about 150,000 cells.

This clone came up a few times. As to time point: peripheral blood 6 weeks after treatment start. Some clones are missing from TCRdb's copy, which holds only in-frame ones; the method was immunoSEQ multiplex PCR. The table has about 45,000 clones, roughly four fifths seen once. Unmatched junction bases numbered 5, after V lost 5 bases and J lost 5 bases. Germline V gene lookup returns CDR1 MNHNY and CDR2 SVGAGI (reference sequence). This CDR3 region has 14 residues. This clonotype was obtained from a man aged 60 to 75 with urothelial cancer. The rearrangement joins TRBV6-6 to TRBJ2-7; 11 bases align to TRBD2. This specimen was PBMCs, taken around atezolizumab (anti-PD-L1) treatment. In DNA, the CDR3 is TGTGCCAGCAGTCCACTAGCGGGAGTACACGAGCAGTACTTC. As protein: CASSPLAGVHEQYF.